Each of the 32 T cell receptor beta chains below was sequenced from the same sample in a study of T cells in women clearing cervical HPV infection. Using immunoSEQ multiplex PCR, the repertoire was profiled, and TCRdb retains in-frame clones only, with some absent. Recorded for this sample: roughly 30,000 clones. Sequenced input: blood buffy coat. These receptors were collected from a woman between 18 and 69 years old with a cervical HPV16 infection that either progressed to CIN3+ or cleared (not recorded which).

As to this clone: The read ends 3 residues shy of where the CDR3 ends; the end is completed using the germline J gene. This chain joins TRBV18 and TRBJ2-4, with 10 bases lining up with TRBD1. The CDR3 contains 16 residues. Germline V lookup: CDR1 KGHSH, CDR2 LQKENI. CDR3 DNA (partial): TGTGCCAGCTCACGATCTAAAGACCGGGACAGGGGAGGT. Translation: CASSRSKDRDRGG. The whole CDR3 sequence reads CASSRSKDRDRGGQYF.

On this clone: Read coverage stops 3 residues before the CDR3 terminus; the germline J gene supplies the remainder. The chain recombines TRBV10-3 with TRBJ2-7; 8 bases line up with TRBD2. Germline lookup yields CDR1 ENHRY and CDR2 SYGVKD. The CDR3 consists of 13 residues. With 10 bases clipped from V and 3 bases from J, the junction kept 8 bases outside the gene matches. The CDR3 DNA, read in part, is TGTGCCACCAAACCGGGACTAGACTACGAG. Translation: CATKPGLDYE. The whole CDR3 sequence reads CATKPGLDYEQYF.

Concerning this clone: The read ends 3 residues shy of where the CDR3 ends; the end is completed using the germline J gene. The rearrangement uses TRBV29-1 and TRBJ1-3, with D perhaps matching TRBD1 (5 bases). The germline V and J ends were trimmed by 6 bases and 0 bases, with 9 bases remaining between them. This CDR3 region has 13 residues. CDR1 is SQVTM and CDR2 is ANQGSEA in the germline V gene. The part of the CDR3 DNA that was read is TGCAGCGTGCGACAGAACTCTGGAAACACC. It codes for CSVRQNSGNT. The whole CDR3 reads CSVRQNSGNTIYF. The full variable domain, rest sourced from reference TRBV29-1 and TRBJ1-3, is SAVISQKPSRDICQRGTSLTIQCQVDSQVTMMFWYRQQPGQSLTLIATANQGSEATYESGFVIDKFPISRPNLTFSTLTVSNMSPEDSSIYLCSVRQNSGNTIYFGEGSWLTVV.

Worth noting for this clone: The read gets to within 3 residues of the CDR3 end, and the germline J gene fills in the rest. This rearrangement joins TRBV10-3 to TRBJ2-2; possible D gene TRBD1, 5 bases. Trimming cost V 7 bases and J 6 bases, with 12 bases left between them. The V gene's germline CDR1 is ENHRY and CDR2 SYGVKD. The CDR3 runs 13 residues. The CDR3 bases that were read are TGTGCCATCACAGGGATCGGCGCCGGGGAG. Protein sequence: CAITGIGAGE. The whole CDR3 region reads CAITGIGAGELFF.

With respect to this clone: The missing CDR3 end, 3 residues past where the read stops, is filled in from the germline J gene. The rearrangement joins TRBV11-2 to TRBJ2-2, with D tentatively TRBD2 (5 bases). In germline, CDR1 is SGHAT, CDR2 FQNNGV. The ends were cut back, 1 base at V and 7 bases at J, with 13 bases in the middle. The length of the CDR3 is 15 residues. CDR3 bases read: TGTGCCAGCAGCTTAGGTTTTAGCGCAGACGGGGAG. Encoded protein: CASSLGFSADGE. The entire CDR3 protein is CASSLGFSADGELFF.

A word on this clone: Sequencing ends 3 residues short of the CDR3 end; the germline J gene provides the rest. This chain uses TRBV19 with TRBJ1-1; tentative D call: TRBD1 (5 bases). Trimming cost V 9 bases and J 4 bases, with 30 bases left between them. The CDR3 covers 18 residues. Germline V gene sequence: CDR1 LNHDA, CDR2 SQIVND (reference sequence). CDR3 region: CASLSSGSQRVGATEAFF. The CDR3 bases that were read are TGTGCCAGCCTCTCCAGTGGGTCCCAGCGGGTCGGGGCCACTGAA.

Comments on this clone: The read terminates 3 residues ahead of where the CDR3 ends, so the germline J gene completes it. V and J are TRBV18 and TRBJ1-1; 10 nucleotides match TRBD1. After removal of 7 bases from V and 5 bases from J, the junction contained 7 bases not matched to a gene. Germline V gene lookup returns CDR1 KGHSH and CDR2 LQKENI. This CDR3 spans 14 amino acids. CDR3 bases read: TGTGCCAGCTACCCGGGACAGGGGAGGACTGAA. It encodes CASYPGQGRTE. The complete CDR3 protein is CASYPGQGRTEAFF.

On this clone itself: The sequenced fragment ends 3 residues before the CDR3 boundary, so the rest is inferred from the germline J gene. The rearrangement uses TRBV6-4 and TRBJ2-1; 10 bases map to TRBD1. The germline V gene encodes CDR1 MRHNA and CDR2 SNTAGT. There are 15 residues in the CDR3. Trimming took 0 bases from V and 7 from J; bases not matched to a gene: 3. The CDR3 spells CASSDSGQGRNEQFF. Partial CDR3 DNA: TGTGCCAGCAGTGACTCGGGACAGGGGCGGAATGAG.

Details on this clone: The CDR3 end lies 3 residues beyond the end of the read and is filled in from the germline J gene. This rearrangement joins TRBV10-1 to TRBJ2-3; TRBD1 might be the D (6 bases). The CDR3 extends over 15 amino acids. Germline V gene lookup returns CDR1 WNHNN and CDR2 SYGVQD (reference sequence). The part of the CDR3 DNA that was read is TGCGCCAGCAGTGAGTCTGCAGGAGCAGGGGAGACG. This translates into CASSESAGAGET. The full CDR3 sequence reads CASSESAGAGETQYF.

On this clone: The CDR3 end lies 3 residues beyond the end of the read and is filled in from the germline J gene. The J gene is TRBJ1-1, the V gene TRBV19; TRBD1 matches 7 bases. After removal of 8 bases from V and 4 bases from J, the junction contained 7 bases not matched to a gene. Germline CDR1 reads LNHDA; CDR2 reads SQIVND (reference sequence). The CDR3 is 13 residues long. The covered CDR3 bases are TGTGCCAGTGGCCCAGGGGGAGGCACTGAA. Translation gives CASGPGGGTE. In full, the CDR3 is CASGPGGGTEAFF.

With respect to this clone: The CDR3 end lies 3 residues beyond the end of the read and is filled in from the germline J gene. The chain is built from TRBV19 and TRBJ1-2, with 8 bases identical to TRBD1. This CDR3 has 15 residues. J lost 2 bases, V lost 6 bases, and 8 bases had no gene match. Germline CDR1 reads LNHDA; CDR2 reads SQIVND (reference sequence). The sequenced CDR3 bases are TGTGCCAGTAGCCAGGGACGGGACAGGAACTATGGC. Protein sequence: CASSQGRDRNYG. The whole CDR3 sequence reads CASSQGRDRNYGYTF.

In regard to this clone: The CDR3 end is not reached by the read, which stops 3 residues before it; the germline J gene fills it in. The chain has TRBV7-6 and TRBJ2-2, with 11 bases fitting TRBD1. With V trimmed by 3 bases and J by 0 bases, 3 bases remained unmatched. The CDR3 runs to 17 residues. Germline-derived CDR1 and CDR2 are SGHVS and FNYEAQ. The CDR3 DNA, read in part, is TGTGCCAGCAGCTTGGGACAGGGGGGGTCGAACACCGGGGAG. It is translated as CASSLGQGGSNTGE. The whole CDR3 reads CASSLGQGGSNTGELFF.

CDR3 loop: CASSQGGEYEQYF. The CDR3 bases that were read are TGCGCCAGCAGCCAAGGGGGCGAGTACGAG. V and J are TRBV4-1 and TRBJ2-7; a possible D gene is TRBD1 (5 bases). The read finishes 3 residues shy of the CDR3 end, and the germline J gene is used to complete it. The V gene's germline CDR1 is MGHRA and CDR2 YSYEKL. Trimming stripped 1 base from V and 4 bases from J, with 8 bases between. The CDR3 is 13 amino acids.

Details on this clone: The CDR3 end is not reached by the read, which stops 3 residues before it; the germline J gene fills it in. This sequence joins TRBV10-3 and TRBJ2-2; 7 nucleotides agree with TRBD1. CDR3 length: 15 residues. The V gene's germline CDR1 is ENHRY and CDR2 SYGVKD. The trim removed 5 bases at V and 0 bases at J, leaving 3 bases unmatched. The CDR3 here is CAISPGTANTGELFF. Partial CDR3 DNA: TGTGCCATCAGTCCCGGGACAGCGAACACCGGGGAG.

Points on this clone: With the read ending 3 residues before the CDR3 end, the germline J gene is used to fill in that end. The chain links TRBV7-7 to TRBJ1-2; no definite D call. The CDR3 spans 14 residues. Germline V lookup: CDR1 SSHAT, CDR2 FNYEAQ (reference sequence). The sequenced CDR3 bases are TGTGCCAGCAGCATGTATCCTCGTGCAGATACC. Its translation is CASSMYPRADT. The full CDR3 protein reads CASSMYPRADTYTF.

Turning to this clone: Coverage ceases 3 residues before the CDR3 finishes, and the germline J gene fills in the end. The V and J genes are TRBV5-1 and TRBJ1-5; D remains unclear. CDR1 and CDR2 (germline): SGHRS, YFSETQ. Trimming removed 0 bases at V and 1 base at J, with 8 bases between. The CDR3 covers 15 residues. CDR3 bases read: TGCGCCAGCAGCTTGGCCGGAGGGAGCAATCAGCCC. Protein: CASSLAGGSNQP. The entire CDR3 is CASSLAGGSNQPQHF.

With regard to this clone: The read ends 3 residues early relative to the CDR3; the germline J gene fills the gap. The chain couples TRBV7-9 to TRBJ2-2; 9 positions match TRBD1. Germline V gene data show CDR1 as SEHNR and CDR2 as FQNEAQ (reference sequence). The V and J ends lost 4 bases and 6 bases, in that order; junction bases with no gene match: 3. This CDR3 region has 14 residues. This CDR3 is CASSSGQGPGELFF. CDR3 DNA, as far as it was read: TGTGCCAGCAGCTCGGGACAGGGCCCCGGGGAG.

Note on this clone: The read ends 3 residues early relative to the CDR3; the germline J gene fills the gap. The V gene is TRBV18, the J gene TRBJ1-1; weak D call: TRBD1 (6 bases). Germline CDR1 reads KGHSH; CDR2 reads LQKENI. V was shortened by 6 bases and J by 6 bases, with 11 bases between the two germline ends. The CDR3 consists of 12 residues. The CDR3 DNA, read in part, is TGTGCCAGCTCTCGTACAGGGTCTGAA. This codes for CASSRTGSE. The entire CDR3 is CASSRTGSEAFF.

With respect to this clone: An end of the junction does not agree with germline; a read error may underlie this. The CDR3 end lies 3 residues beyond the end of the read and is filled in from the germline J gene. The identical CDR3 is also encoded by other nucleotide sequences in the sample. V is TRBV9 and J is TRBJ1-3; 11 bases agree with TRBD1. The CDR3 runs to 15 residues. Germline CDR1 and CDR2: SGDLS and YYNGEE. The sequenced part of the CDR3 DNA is TGTGCCAGCAGCGTATACCCGGGACAGGGGGACACG. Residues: CASSVYPGQGDT. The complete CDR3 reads CASSVYPGQGDTIYF.

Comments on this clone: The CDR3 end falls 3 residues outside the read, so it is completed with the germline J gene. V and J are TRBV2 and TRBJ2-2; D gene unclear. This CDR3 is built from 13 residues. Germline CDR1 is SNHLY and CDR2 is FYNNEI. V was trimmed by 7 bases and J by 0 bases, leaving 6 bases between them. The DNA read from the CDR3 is TGTGCCAGCATTAGGGCGAACACCGGGGAG. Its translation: CASIRANTGE. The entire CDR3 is CASIRANTGELFF. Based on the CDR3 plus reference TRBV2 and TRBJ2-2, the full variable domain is EPEVTQTPSHQVTQMGQEVILRCVPISNHLYFYWYRQILGQKVEFLVSFYNNEISEKSEIFDDQFSVERPDGSNFTLKIRSTKLEDSAMYFCASIRANTGELFFGEGSRLTVL.

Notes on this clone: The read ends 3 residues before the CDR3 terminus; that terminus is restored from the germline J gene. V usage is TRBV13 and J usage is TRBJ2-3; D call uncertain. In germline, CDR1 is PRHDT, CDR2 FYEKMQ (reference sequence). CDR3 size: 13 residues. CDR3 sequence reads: CASSFDARETQYF. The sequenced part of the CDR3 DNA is TGTGCCAGCAGCTTTGATGCGCGAGAGACG.

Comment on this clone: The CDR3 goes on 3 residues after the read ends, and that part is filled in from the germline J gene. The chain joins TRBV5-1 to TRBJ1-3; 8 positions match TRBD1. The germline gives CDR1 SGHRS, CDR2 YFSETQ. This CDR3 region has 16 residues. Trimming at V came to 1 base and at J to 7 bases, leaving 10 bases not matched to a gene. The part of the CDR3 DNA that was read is TGCGCCAGCAGCTTGCGGGCAGGGGGCGCCAAGAACACC. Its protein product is CASSLRAGGAKNT. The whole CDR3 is CASSLRAGGAKNTIYF.

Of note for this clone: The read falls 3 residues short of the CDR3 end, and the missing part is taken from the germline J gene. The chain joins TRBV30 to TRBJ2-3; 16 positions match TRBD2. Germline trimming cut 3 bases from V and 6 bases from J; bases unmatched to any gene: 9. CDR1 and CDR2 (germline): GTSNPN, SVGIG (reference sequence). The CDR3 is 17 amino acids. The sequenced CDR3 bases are TGTGCCTGGAGCCGTCCGGGACTAGCGGGAGGGGTGGATACG. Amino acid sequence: CAWSRPGLAGGVDT. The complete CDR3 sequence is CAWSRPGLAGGVDTQYF. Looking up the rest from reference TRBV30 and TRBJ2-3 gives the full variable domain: SQTIHQWPATLVQPVGSPLSLECTVEGTSNPNLYWYRQAAGRGLQLLFYSVGIGQISSEVPQNLSASRPQDRQFILSSKKLLLSDSGFYLCAWSRPGLAGGVDTQYFGPGTRLTVL.

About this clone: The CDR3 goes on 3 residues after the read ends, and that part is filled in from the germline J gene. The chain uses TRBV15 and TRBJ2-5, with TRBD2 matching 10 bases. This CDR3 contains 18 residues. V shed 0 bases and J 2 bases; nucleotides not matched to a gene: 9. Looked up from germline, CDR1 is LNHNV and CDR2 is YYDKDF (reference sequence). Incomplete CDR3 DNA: TGTGCCACCAGCAGAGATCGGGGTACTAGCGGGGTACAAGAGACC. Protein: CATSRDRGTSGVQET. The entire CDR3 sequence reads CATSRDRGTSGVQETQYF.

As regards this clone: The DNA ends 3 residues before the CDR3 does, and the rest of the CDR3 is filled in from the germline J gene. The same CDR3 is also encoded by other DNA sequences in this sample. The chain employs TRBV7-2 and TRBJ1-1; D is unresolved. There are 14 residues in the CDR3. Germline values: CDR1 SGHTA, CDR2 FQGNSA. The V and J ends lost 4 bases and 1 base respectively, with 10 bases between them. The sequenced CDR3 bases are TGTGCCAGCAGCTCCAGAGGCGGGAACACTGAA. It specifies CASSSRGGNTE. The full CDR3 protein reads CASSSRGGNTEAFF. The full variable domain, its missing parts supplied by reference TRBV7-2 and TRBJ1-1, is GAGVSQSPSNKVTEKGKDVELRCDPISGHTALYWYRQSLGQGLEFLIYFQGNSAPDKSGLPSDRFSAERTGGSVSTLTIQRTQQEDSAVYLCASSSRGGNTEAFFGQGTRLTVV.

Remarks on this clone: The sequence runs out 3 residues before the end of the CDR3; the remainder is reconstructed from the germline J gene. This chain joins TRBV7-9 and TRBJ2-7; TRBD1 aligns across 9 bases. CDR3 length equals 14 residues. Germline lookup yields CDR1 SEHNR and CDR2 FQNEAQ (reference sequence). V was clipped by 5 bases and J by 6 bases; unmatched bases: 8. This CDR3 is CASSPRTGESEQYF. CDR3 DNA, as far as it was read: TGTGCCAGCAGCCCACGGACAGGGGAATCCGAG.

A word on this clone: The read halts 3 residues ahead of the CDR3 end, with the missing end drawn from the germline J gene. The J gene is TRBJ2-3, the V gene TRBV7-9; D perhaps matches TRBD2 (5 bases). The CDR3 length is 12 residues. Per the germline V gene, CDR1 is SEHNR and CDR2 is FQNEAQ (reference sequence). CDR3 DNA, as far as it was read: TGTGCCAGCAGCCACGCCGGGGAGACG. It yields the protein CASSHAGET. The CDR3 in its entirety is CASSHAGETQYF.

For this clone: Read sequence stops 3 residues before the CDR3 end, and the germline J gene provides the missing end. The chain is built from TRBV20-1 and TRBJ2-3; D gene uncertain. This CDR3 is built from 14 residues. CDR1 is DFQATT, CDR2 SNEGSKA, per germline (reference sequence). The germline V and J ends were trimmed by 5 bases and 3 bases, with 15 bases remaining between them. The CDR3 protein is CSARLEFGTDTQYF. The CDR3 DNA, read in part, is TGCAGTGCTCGTCTAGAATTCGGAACAGATACG.

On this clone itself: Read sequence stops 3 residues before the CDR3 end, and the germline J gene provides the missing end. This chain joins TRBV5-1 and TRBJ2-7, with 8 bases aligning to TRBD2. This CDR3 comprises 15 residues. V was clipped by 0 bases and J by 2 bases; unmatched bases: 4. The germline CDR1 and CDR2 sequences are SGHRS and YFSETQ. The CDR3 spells CASSLVSGGPYEQYF. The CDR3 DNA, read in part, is TGCGCCAGCAGCTTGGTGAGCGGGGGTCCCTACGAG.

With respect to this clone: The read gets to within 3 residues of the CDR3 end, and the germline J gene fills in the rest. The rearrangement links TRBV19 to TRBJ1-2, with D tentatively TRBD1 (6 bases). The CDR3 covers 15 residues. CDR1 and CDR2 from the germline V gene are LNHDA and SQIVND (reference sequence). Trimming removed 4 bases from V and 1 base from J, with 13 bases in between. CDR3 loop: CASSNNRELNYGYTF. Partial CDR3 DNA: TGTGCCAGTAGTAATAACAGGGAACTTAACTATGGC. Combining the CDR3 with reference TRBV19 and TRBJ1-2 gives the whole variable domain DGGITQSPKYLFRKEGQNVTLSCEQNLNHDAMYWYRQDPGQGLRLIYYSQIVNDFQKGDIAEGYSVSREKKESFPLTVTSAQKNPTAFYLCASSNNRELNYGYTFGSGTRLTVV.

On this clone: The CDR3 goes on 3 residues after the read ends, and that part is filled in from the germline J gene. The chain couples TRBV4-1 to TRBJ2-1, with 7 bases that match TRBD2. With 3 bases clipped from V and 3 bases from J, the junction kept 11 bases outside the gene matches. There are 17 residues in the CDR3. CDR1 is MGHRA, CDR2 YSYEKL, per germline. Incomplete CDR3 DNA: TGCGCCAGCAGCCAGTCCAAGCGGGGAGTCAACTACAATGAG. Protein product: CASSQSKRGVNYNE. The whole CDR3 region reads CASSQSKRGVNYNEQFF.

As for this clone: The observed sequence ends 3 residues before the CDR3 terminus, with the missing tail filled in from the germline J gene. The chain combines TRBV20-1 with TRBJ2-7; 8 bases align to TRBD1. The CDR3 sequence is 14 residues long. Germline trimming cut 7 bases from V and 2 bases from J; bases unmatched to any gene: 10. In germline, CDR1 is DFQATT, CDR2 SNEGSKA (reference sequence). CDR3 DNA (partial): TGCAGTGGTTTAGACCGGGACAGGCCCTACGAG. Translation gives CSGLDRDRPYE. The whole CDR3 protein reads CSGLDRDRPYEQYF.